Included here is one T cell receptor beta chain sequence, with context. The data were taken from a study of patients and donors after allogeneic stem cell transplantation. V was clipped by 2 bases and J by 6 bases; unmatched bases: 7. Germline V CDR1 and CDR2: MNHEY, SMNVEV (reference sequence). The CDR3 is made up of 14 amino acids. TCRdb recomputed calls from the RT-PCR reads with MiXCR, one row per CDR3 protein. The table has about a million distinct CDR3 sequences, about 20% seen once; the top ten hold 6%. Sequenced sample: blood, either unsorted or a sorted T cell fraction (not recorded which). The sequence came from a human donor who was either an allogeneic HSCT recipient or a stem cell or donor lymphocyte infusion donor (not recorded which). It is not recorded whose cells these are; they may come from a transplant donor. The V and J genes are TRBV27 and TRBJ2-7; 7 positions match TRBD2. This chain's CDR3 is CASSLAGVDREQYF. The CDR3 DNA follows: TGTGCCAGCAGTTTAGCGGGAGTTGATCGCGAGCAGTACTTC.